The clone carrying this T cell receptor (beta chain) occurred a few times. This entry comes from a study of blood T cells in healthy people across ages. Study information: Template-switching capture recovered about one barcoded beta molecule per two T cells.

For the second PCR, which ran for about 7 to 11 cycles, a sample-barcoded 5' primer and a J-beta primer mix were used. Each CDR3 protein is one row after TCRdb ran MiXCR on the 5' RACE reads. This table holds 600,000 to 1,000,000 distinct CDR3 sequences, 25% found once. The CDR3 extends over 15 amino acids. Per germline, CDR1 DFQATT and CDR2 SNEGSKA (reference sequence). Trimming stripped 0 bases from V and 3 bases from J, with 15 bases between. This same sample was also taken into another study, of T cells of mothers and their children. From that paper: For each mother, over 10 million TCR beta CDR3 reads were obtained, and for each child, roughly 3.3 million.

The clonotype comes from a boy aged 5-17 years in good health. Sequencing used blood. This chain joins TRBV20-1 and TRBJ2-7, with D perhaps matching TRBD1 (7 bases). CDR3 protein: CSARDGPGGGYEQYF. For the CDR3, the DNA is TGCAGTGCTAGAGATGGGCCAGGGGGAGGCTACGAGCAGTACTTC.